This T cell receptor beta chain is from a study of CD4 T cells in relation to SARS-CoV-2 and coronaviruses. Study observations and caveats: No crossreactivity against non-spike viral proteins was tested here. Roughly 65% of donors had memory CD4+ clonotypes crossrecognizing SARS-CoV-2 and common cold coronavirus spike. Pre-pandemic and post-infection samples never came from the same donor. SARS-CoV-2-driven expansion was significantly weaker in crossreactive than monoreactive clones.

V shed 6 bases and J shed 5 bases, with 19 bases lying between them. Germline V gene sequence: CDR1 GTSNPN, CDR2 SVGIG (reference sequence). This CDR3 is 14 amino acids long. CD4+ T cells from unexposed donors were obtained before the COVID-19 pandemic (2011-2018). The assay was immunoSEQ multiplex PCR, and TCRdb's table has in-frame clones only and misses some. Among some 70,000 clones, about 92% were seen once, and the ten largest hold 0.23%. This clone was recorded only once. As yet, its antigen is unknown. This chain connects TRBV30 to TRBJ1-1; D may be TRBD1 (5 bases). This clonotype was sampled from a human donor in good health. The sequenced material came from naive CD4+ T cells from PBMCs. Subset here: naive CD4+ T cells isolated by negative enrichment. The CDR3 nucleotides read TGTGCCTGTTCGCCGGGAGGGGAGTATACTGAAGCTTTCTTT. Its protein product is CACSPGGEYTEAFF.